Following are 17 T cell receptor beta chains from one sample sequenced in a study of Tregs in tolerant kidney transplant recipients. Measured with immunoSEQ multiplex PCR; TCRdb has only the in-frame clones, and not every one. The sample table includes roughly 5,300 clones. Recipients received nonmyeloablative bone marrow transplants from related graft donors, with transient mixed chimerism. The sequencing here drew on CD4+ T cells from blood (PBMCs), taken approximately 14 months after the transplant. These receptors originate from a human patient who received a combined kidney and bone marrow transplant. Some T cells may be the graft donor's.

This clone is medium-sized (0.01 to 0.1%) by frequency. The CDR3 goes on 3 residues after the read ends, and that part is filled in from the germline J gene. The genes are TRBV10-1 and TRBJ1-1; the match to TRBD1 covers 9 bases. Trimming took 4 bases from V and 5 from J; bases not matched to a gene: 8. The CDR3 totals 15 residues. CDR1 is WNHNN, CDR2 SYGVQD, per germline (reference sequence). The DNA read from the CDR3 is TGCGCCAGCAGTGGGGCCCACAGGGGGCAAACTGAA. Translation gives CASSGAHRGQTE. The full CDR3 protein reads CASSGAHRGQTEAFF.

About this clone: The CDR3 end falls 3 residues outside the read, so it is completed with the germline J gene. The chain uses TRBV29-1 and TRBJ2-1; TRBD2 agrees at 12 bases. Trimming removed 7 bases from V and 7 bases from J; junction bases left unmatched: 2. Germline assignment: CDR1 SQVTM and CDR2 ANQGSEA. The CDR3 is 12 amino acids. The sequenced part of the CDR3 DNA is TGCAGCGCGACTAGCGGGAGTAATGAG. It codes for CSATSGSNE. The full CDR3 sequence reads CSATSGSNEQFF.

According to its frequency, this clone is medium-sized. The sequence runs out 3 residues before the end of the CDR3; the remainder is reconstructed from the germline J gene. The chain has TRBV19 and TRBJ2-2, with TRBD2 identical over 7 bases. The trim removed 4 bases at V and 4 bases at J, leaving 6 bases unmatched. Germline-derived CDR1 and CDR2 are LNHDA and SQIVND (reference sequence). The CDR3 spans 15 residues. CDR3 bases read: TGTGCCAGTAGTAGTGGACTAGACGGCACCGGGGAG. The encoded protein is CASSSGLDGTGE. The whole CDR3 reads CASSSGLDGTGELFF. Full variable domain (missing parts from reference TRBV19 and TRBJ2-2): DGGITQSPKYLFRKEGQNVTLSCEQNLNHDAMYWYRQDPGQGLRLIYYSQIVNDFQKGDIAEGYSVSREKKESFPLTVTSAQKNPTAFYLCASSSGLDGTGELFFGEGSRLTVL.

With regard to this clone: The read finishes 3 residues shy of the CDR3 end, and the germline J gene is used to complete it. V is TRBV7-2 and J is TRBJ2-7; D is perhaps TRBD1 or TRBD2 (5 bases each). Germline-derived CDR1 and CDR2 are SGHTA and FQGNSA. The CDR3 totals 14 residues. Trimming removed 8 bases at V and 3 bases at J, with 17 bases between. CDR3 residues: CASLDPKRGYEQYF. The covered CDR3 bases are TGTGCCAGCCTAGACCCAAAGAGGGGCTACGAG.

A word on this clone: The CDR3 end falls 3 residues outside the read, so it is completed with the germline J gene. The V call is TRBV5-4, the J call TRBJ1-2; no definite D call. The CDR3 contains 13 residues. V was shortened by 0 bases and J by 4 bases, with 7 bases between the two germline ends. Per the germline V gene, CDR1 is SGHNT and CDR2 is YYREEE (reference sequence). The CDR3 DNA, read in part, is TGTGCCAGCAGCTTGGACAGTTCCTATGGC. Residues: CASSLDSSYG. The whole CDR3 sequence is CASSLDSSYGYTF.

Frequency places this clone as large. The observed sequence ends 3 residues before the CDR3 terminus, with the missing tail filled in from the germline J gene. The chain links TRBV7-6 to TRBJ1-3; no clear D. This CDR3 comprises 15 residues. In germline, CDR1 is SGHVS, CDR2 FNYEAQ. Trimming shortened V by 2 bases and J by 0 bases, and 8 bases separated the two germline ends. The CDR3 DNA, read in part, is TGTGCCAGCAGCTTAAGCAAGAACTCTGGAAACACC. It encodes CASSLSKNSGNT. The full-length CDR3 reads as CASSLSKNSGNTIYF. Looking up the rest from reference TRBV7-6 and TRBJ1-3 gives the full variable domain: GAGVSQSPRYKVTKRGQDVALRCDPISGHVSLYWYRQALGQGPEFLTYFNYEAQQDKSGLPNDRFSAERPEGSISTLTIQRTEQRDSAMYRCASSLSKNSGNTIYFGEGSWLTVV.

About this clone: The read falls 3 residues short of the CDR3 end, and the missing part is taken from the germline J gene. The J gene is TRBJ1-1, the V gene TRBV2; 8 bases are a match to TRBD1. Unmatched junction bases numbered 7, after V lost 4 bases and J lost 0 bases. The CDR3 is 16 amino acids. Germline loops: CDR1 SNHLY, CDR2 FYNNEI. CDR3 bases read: TGTGCCAGCAGTGTAGGGACAGGAGGCATGAACACTGAA. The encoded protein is CASSVGTGGMNTE. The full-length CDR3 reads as CASSVGTGGMNTEAFF.

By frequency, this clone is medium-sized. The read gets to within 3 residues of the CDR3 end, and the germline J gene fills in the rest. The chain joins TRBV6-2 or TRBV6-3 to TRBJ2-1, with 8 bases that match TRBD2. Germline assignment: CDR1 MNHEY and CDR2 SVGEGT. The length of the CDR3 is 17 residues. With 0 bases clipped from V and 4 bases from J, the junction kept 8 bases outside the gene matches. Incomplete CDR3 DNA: TGTGCCAGCAGTTACTCCCGGGCGGGAGGCACTTACAATGAG. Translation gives CASSYSRAGGTYNE. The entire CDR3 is CASSYSRAGGTYNEQFF.

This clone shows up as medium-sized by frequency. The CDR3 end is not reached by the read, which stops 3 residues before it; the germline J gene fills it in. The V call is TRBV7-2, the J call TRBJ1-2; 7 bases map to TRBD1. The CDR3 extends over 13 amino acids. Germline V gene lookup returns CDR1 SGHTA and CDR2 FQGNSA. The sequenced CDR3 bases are TGTGCCAGCAGCTTAGGACAGGGAGGGGGC. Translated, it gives CASSLGQGGG. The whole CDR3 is CASSLGQGGGYTF.

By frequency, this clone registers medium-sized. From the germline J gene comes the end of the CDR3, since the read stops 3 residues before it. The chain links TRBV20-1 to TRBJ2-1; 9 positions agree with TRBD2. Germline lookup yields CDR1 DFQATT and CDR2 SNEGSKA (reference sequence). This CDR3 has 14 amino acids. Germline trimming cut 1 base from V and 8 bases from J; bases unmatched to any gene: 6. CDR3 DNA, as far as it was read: TGCAGTGCTAGAGGGGCTAGCGGGAAGGATGAG. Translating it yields CSARGASGKDE. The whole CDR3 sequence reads CSARGASGKDEQFF.

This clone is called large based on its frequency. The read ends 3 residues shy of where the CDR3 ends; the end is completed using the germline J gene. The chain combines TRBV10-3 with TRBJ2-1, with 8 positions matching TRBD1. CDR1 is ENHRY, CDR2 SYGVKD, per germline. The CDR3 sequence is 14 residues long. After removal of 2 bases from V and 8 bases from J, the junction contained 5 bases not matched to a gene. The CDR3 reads CAISERGQADEQFF. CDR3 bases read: TGTGCCATCAGTGAGAGGGGACAGGCGGATGAG.

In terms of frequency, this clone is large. The CDR3 region is CASGRLVAQPYEQYF. The CDR3 bases that were read are TGTGCCAGCGGCCGGCTGGTAGCGCAGCCCTACGAG. The chain combines TRBV6-2 or TRBV6-3 with TRBJ2-7; D is possibly TRBD2 (5 bases). The read finishes 3 residues shy of the CDR3 end, and the germline J gene is used to complete it. From germline, CDR1 is MNHEY and CDR2 SVGEGT. This CDR3 contains 15 residues. The V gene lost 8 bases and the J gene lost 2 bases, with 19 bases spanning the gap.

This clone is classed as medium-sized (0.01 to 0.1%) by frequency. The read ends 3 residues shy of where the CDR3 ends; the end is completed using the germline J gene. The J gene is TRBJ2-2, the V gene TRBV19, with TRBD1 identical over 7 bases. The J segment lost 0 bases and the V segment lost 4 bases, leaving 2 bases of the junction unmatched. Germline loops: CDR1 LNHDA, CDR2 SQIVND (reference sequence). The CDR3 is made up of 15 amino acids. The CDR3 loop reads CASSTQGANTGELFF. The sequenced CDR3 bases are TGTGCCAGTAGTACCCAGGGGGCGAACACCGGGGAG.

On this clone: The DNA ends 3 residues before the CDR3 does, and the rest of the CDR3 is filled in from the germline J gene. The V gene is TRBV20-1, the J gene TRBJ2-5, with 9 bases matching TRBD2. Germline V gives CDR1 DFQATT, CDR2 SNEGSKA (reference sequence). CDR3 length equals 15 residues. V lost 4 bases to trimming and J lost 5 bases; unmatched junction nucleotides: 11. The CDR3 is CSATLLAGIRETQYF. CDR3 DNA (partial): TGCAGTGCTACCCTCCTAGCGGGGATAAGGGAGACC.

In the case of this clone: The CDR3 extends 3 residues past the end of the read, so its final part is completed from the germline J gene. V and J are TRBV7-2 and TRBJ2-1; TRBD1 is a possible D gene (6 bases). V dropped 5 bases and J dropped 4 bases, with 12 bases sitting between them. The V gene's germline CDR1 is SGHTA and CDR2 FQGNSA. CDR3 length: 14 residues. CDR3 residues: CASSPARGYNEQFF. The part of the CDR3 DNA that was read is TGTGCCAGCAGCCCAGCAAGGGGGTACAATGAG.

The CDR3 DNA, read in part, is TGTGCCAGCTCACCGATTGGACAGGGGAATCAGCCC. It yields the protein CASSPIGQGNQP. The entire CDR3 is CASSPIGQGNQPQHF. The rearrangement uses TRBV18 and TRBJ1-5, with 9 bases fitting TRBD1. The read comes to an end 3 residues before the CDR3 does, leaving the germline J gene to fill in the end. The CDR3 length is 15 residues. The germline V gene encodes CDR1 KGHSH and CDR2 LQKENI. Trimming at V came to 3 bases and at J to 4 bases, leaving 4 bases not matched to a gene.

The CDR3 sequence is CSAGTGGRKTQYF. The CDR3 bases that were read are TGCAGTGCTGGGACAGGGGGCAGGAAGACC. V is TRBV20-1 and J is TRBJ2-5; 12 bases map to TRBD1. The read is 3 residues too short to cover the CDR3 end, so that end is filled in from the germline J gene. After removal of 5 bases from V and 6 bases from J, the junction contained 4 bases not matched to a gene. CDR1 is DFQATT and CDR2 is SNEGSKA in the germline V gene (reference sequence). CDR3 size: 13 residues.